This T cell receptor beta chain is drawn from a study of early T cells in non-severe SARS-CoV-2 infection. Researchers tagged individual cDNA molecules with unique molecular identifiers. One entry per CDR3 protein results from TCRdb running MiXCR on the 5' RACE reads. The table records tens of thousands of distinct CDR3 sequences, 9% to 15% of them present only once. Germline assignment: CDR1 KGHSH and CDR2 LQKENI. CDR3 length: 14 residues. With 1 base removed from V and 2 bases from J, the gap between germline ends came to 7 bases. This chain connects TRBV18 to TRBJ2-3, with D possibly TRBD1 on 6 matching bases. The sequence derives from an adult who was a healthcare worker with PCR-confirmed SARS-CoV-2 infection or an uninfected control (not recorded which). Sequencing input: whole blood. The CDR3 region has the DNA TGTGCCAGCTCACCACGGACAGTCACAGATACGCAGTATTTT. Protein sequence: CASSPRTVTDTQYF.